This T cell receptor beta chain emerged from a study of cytomegalovirus exposure and HLA in healthy donors. The PCR ran on 60 Vbeta and 13 Jbeta primers. Some clones are missing from TCRdb's copy, which holds only in-frame ones; the method was immunoSEQ multiplex PCR. The sample holds around 85,000 clones; around three quarters are singletons and the top ten take 7.3%. In its sample, this clone was seen a few times. This CDR3 comprises 11 residues. Germline V lookup: CDR1 DFQATT, CDR2 SNEGSKA (reference sequence). The V end lost 8 bases, the J end lost 2 bases, and 9 bases lay between the germline ends.

The genes are TRBV20-1 and TRBJ2-5, with D maybe TRBD2 (6 bases). This receptor was identified in a young man in good health and CMV-seronegative. Sequenced input: PBMCs. CDR3 DNA sequence: TGCAGTCTAGCGATTCAAGAGACCCAGTACTTC. This codes for CSLAIQETQYF.